The rows below give T cell receptor beta chains drawn from one sample of a study of blood T cell repertoires in COVID-19. Only in-frame clones appear in the TCRdb table, and some are missing; sequencing was by immunoSEQ multiplex PCR. The profile covers over 200,000 clones, with around 84% appearing a single time and about a sixth taken by the ten largest. The specimen sequenced was peripheral blood. Receptors originate from an elderly woman with active or convalescent COVID-19. CDR3s include the opening cysteine and the closing phenylalanine or tryptophan. A D gene is named only where the DNA matches it firmly. Some rows mark clone size as missing; the rest say once, few, many or name a class of expanded clone.

D: TRBD1; size: few; J: TRBJ1-1; V: TRBV12-5; DNA: TGTGCTAGTGGTTTGGGACAGGGGGTTGACACTGAAGCTTTCTTT; CDR3: CASGLGQGVDTEAFF
D: -; size: -; J: TRBJ2-1; V: TRBV11-3; DNA: TGTGCCAGCAGCCGCTACAATGAGCAGTTCTTC; CDR3: CASSRYNEQFF
D: TRBD2; size: -; J: TRBJ2-1; V: TRBV4-3; DNA: TGCGCCAGCAGCCAAGTGGGCGGGGGGCTGAACAATGAGCAGTTCTTC; CDR3: CASSQVGGGLNNEQFF
D: TRBD2; size: -; J: TRBJ2-5; V: TRBV9; DNA: TGTGCCAGCAGCGTAGAGGGACTAGCGGGACAAGAGACCCAGTACTTC; CDR3: CASSVEGLAGQETQYF
D: -; size: -; J: TRBJ1-4; V: TRBV7-2; DNA: TGTGCCAGCCAGGATTTAATGGGTGAAAAACTGTTTTTT; CDR3: CASQDLMGEKLFF
D: TRBD1; size: -; J: TRBJ1-5; V: TRBV6-2/TRBV6-3; DNA: TGTGCCAGCAGCCGCTGGACAGGGAACAATCAGCCCCAGCATTTT; CDR3: CASSRWTGNNQPQHF
D: TRBD1; size: -; J: TRBJ1-2; V: TRBV6-5; DNA: TGTGCCAGCAGTCCCCGGGACAGGCTGAACTATGGCTACACCTTC; CDR3: CASSPRDRLNYGYTF
D: -; size: -; J: TRBJ2-5; V: TRBV30; DNA: TGTGCCGGGGAAGAGCAGGGAAGGGAGACCCAGTACTTC; CDR3: CAGEEQGRETQYF
D: -; size: -; J: TRBJ2-7; V: TRBV7-9; DNA: TGTGCCAGCAGCCCGACGACGGGGGAGCAGTACTTC; CDR3: CASSPTTGEQYF
D: -; size: -; J: TRBJ1-2; V: TRBV9; DNA: TGTGCCAGCAGCGTAGGGGCACAACCGACTAACTATGGCTACACCTTC; CDR3: CASSVGAQPTNYGYTF
D: -; size: -; J: TRBJ1-5; V: TRBV9; DNA: TGTGCCAGCAGCCGAGAGGGGGATCAGCCCCAGCATTTT; CDR3: CASSREGDQPQHF
D: TRBD1; size: -; J: TRBJ2-3; V: TRBV6-4; DNA: TGTGCCAGCAGCTATTCGGGACAGGGCACAGATACGCAGTATTTT; CDR3: CASSYSGQGTDTQYF
D: -; size: -; J: TRBJ1-1; V: TRBV6-5; DNA: TGTGCCAGCAGTTACGACACCTTGAACACTGAAGCTTTCTTT; CDR3: CASSYDTLNTEAFF
D: TRBD2; size: -; J: TRBJ2-5; V: TRBV6-1; DNA: TGTGCCAGCAGTGAAGGCAGCGGGGGCAAAGAGACCCAGTACTTC; CDR3: CASSEGSGGKETQYF
D: TRBD1; size: -; J: TRBJ2-7; V: TRBV6-2/TRBV6-3; DNA: TGTGCCAGCAGTCAATGGAGGGGACAGGGGTACGAGCAGTACTTC; CDR3: CASSQWRGQGYEQYF
D: -; size: -; J: TRBJ2-2; V: TRBV7-9; DNA: TGTGCCAGCAGCTTCGGACAAACCTACACCGGGGAGCTGTTTTTT; CDR3: CASSFGQTYTGELFF
D: -; size: -; J: TRBJ2-7; V: TRBV19; DNA: TGTGCCAGTAGTAGCGGGCTCCGGGGGGAGCAGTACTTC; CDR3: CASSSGLRGEQYF
D: -; size: -; J: TRBJ1-3; V: TRBV2; DNA: TGTGCCAGCATTGGGCCGGGGACAAGCACTGGAAACACCATATATTTT; CDR3: CASIGPGTSTGNTIYF
D: TRBD1; size: -; J: TRBJ1-2; V: TRBV28; DNA: TGTGCCAGCAGCTCGGGACAGGGGGCAAGGGGCTACACCTTC; CDR3: CASSSGQGARGYTF
D: -; size: -; J: TRBJ2-7; V: TRBV21-1; DNA: TGTGCCAGCAGCAAAGTGAGCAGGGGGCCCCCCCCGGAGCAGTACTTC; CDR3: CASSKVSRGPPPEQYF
D: -; size: -; J: TRBJ2-3; V: TRBV5-6; DNA: TGTGCCAGCGGGGCAGGGCCATTGACAGATACGCAGTATTTT; CDR3: CASGAGPLTDTQYF
D: TRBD2; size: many; J: TRBJ2-7; V: TRBV5-4; DNA: TGTGCCAGCAGCCGGGGGTCTAGCGGGAGAGAGTCCTACGAGCAGTACTTC; CDR3: CASSRGSSGRESYEQYF
D: -; size: -; J: TRBJ1-1; V: TRBV5-1; DNA: TGCGCCAGCAGCCTCCTCGGGGGGGCGAGGATGAACACTGAAGCTTTCTTT; CDR3: CASSLLGGARMNTEAFF
D: TRBD1; size: -; J: TRBJ2-3; V: TRBV19; DNA: TGTGCCAGTAGTCTGCGGGGACAGGGAGGTACAGATACGCAGTATTTT; CDR3: CASSLRGQGGTDTQYF
D: -; size: -; J: TRBJ2-5; V: TRBV5-1; DNA: TGCGCCAGCAGCGCCGGTCATCAGGTGGAGACCCAGTACTTC; CDR3: CASSAGHQVETQYF
D: -; size: -; J: TRBJ2-7; V: TRBV15; DNA: TGTGCCACCAGGTCAGGCCTGACCTACGAGCAGTACTTC; CDR3: CATRSGLTYEQYF
D: TRBD2; size: -; J: TRBJ2-5; V: TRBV6-5; DNA: TGTGCCAGCATGAGGGCTAGCGGGGGTGAGACCCAGTACTTC; CDR3: CASMRASGGETQYF
D: -; size: -; J: TRBJ1-5; V: TRBV21-1; DNA: TGTGCCAGCAGCAAGGGGACAGGCCTTCATCAGCCCCAGCATTTT; CDR3: CASSKGTGLHQPQHF
D: TRBD1; size: -; J: TRBJ1-5; V: TRBV7-2; DNA: TGTGCCAGCAGCTTAGCGAGGGCAGGGGGCAAGCCCCAGCATTTT; CDR3: CASSLARAGGKPQHF
D: TRBD1; size: -; J: TRBJ1-5; V: TRBV5-1; DNA: TGCGCCAGCAGCCCCGGGACAGTTAATCAGCCCCAGCATTTT; CDR3: CASSPGTVNQPQHF
D: -; size: once; J: TRBJ1-2; V: TRBV9; DNA: TGTGCCAGCAGCGTAAAGGACGGAAGGGGGAGTCCCTATGGCTACACCTTC; CDR3: CASSVKDGRGSPYGYTF
D: -; size: -; J: TRBJ1-3; V: TRBV4-2; DNA: TGTGCCAGCAGCCAAGATCAGCAGGCAACCTCTGGAAACACCATATATTTT; CDR3: CASSQDQQATSGNTIYF
D: TRBD1; size: -; J: TRBJ2-3; V: TRBV27; DNA: TGTGCCAGCAGTTTATTCAGGACAGGGGTAGTACCAGATACGCAGTATTTT; CDR3: CASSLFRTGVVPDTQYF
D: -; size: -; J: TRBJ2-5; V: TRBV30; DNA: TGTGCCTGGAATAACAACCCCGGGGAGACCCAGTACTTC; CDR3: CAWNNNPGETQYF
D: -; size: -; J: TRBJ1-6; V: TRBV7-9; DNA: TGTGCCAGCAGCTTAGATTTCAGTTATAATTCACCCCTCCACTTT; CDR3: CASSLDFSYNSPLHF
D: -; size: -; J: TRBJ2-5; V: TRBV5-4; DNA: TGTGCCAGCGGTTCAGGTCTGGAGACCCAGTACTTC; CDR3: CASGSGLETQYF
D: -; size: -; J: TRBJ2-5; V: TRBV5-1; DNA: TGCGCCAGCAGCTTGGACAGTAATGTAATAGAGACCCAGTACTTC; CDR3: CASSLDSNVIETQYF
D: TRBD1; size: -; J: TRBJ1-6; V: TRBV20-1; DNA: TGCAGTGCTAGTATACGGGGGCAGGGGGGACGTTCACCCCTCCACTTT; CDR3: CSASIRGQGGRSPLHF
D: TRBD1; size: -; J: TRBJ2-2; V: TRBV9; DNA: TGTGCCAGCAGCGCAAGTCTGACAGGGGGGAACACCGGGGAGCTGTTTTTT; CDR3: CASSASLTGGNTGELFF
D: -; size: -; J: TRBJ1-1; V: TRBV7-2; DNA: TGTGCCAGCAGCTTTAGCGGCAGGGCTGAAGCTTTCTTT; CDR3: CASSFSGRAEAFF
D: TRBD1; size: -; J: TRBJ1-5; V: TRBV9; DNA: TGTGCCAGCAGCGACAGGGGGCTCCAGCCCCAGCATTTT; CDR3: CASSDRGLQPQHF
D: -; size: -; J: TRBJ1-1; V: TRBV7-2; DNA: TGTGCCAGCAGCTTAGCTGGGGGGGTCACTGAAGCTTTCTTT; CDR3: CASSLAGGVTEAFF
D: -; size: -; J: TRBJ1-1; V: TRBV5-6; DNA: TGTGCCAGCAGCTTGGGGCAGGGAGAAGCTTTCTTT; CDR3: CASSLGQGEAFF
D: TRBD1; size: -; J: TRBJ1-1; V: TRBV5-1; DNA: TGCGCCAGCAGCCCCCGCAGGGGGCATGACACTGAAGCTTTCTTT; CDR3: CASSPRRGHDTEAFF
D: TRBD1; size: -; J: TRBJ2-3; V: TRBV18; DNA: TGTGCCAGCTCACAAGGACAGGGGGCGCCGGATACGCAGTATTTT; CDR3: CASSQGQGAPDTQYF
D: TRBD1; size: few; J: TRBJ1-6; V: TRBV6-6; DNA: TGTGCCAGCAGTTACCAACAGGGGGCTGGGGATTCACCCCTCCACTTT; CDR3: CASSYQQGAGDSPLHF
D: TRBD1; size: -; J: TRBJ1-1; V: TRBV5-4; DNA: TGTGCCAGCAGCTTGCAGGGGGGGAACACTGAAGCTTTCTTT; CDR3: CASSLQGGNTEAFF
D: -; size: -; J: TRBJ2-1; V: TRBV7-9; DNA: TGTGCCAGCAGCTTAGTGTATATGACTAGCTCCTACAATGAGCAGTTCTTC; CDR3: CASSLVYMTSSYNEQFF
D: -; size: -; J: TRBJ2-7; V: TRBV10-3; DNA: TGTGCCATCAGTGAGTCTAGCGACGGTTTCTACGAGCAGTACTTC; CDR3: CAISESSDGFYEQYF
D: TRBD2; size: -; J: TRBJ2-1; V: TRBV2; DNA: TGTGCCAGCAGGATTTCTAGCGGGGGGGCCAATGAGCAGTTCTTC; CDR3: CASRISSGGANEQFF
D: -; size: -; J: TRBJ1-1; V: TRBV7-2; DNA: TGTGCCAGCAGCTTATGGACCGACTATGAAGCTTTCTTT; CDR3: CASSLWTDYEAFF
D: -; size: -; J: TRBJ2-7; V: TRBV7-9; DNA: TGTGCCAGCAGCTTAGGACACCTCCTCTCCTACGAGCAGTACTTC; CDR3: CASSLGHLLSYEQYF
D: TRBD2; size: -; J: TRBJ2-2; V: TRBV18; DNA: TGTGCCAGCTCACCTCGACTAGCGGGGAACACCGGGGAGCTGTTTTTT; CDR3: CASSPRLAGNTGELFF